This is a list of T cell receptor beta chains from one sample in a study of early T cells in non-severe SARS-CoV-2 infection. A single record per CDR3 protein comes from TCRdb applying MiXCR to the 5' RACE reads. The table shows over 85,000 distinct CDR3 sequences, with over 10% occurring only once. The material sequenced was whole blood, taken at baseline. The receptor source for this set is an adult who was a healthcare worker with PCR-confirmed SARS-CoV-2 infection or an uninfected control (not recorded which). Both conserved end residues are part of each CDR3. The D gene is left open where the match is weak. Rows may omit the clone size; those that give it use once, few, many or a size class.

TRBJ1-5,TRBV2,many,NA,CASSDSLPYSNQPQHF,TGTGCCAGCAGTGACTCCCTCCCTTATAGCAATCAGCCCCAGCATTTT
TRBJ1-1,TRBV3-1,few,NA,CASRRGTEAFF,TGTGCCAGCAGGAGGGGGACTGAAGCTTTCTTT
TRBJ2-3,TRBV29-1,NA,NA,CSVLREPGDTQYF,TGCAGCGTCCTACGGGAGCCCGGGGATACGCAGTATTTT
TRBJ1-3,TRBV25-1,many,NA,CASSEWEGGRTSGNTIYF,TGTGCCAGCAGTGAATGGGAAGGGGGGCGTACTTCTGGAAACACCATATATTTT
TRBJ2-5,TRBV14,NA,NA,CASSQGTFSGKETQYF,TGTGCCAGCAGCCAAGGAACATTTTCAGGCAAAGAGACCCAGTACTTC
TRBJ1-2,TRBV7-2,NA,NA,CASSSQGYDNYGYTF,TGTGCCAGCAGCTCACAGGGATATGATAACTATGGCTACACCTTC
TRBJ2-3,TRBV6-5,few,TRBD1,CASSPRTGMSDTQYF,TGTGCCAGCAGCCCAAGGACAGGGATGTCAGATACGCAGTATTTT
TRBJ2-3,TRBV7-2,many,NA,CASSSPRTSRTQYF,TGTGCCAGCAGCTCCCCTAGGACCTCTCGAACGCAGTATTTT
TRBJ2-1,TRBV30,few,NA,CAWSVGNSYNEQFF,TGTGCCTGGAGTGTTGGAAACTCCTACAATGAGCAGTTCTTC
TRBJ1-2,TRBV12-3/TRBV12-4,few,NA,CASSFNRDDGYTF,TGTGCCAGCAGTTTTAACAGGGATGATGGCTACACCTTC
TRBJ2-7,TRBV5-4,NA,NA,CASSAQGDEQYF,TGTGCCAGCAGCGCCCAGGGCGACGAGCAGTACTTC
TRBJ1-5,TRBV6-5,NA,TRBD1,CASSPDRGFNQPQHF,TGTGCCAGCAGCCCCGACAGGGGCTTCAATCAGCCCCAGCATTTT
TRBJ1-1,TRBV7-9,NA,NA,CASSFDPTSDEAFF,TGTGCCAGCAGCTTCGACCCAACTTCCGACGAAGCTTTCTTT
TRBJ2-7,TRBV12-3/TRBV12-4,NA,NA,CASGKGIYEQYF,TGTGCCAGCGGAAAGGGGATCTACGAGCAGTACTTC
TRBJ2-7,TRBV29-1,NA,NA,CSVAVGGYEQYF,TGCAGCGTTGCCGTAGGGGGCTACGAGCAGTACTTC
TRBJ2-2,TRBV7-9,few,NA,CASSLVKNTGELFF,TGTGCCAGCAGCTTAGTTAAGAACACCGGGGAGCTGTTTTTT
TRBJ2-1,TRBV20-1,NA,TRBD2,CSAPHLAGGPSEQFF,TGCAGTGCTCCCCATCTAGCGGGGGGGCCTAGTGAGCAGTTCTTC
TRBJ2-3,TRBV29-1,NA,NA,CSVASGTDTQYF,TGCAGCGTCGCCTCGGGAACGGATACGCAGTATTTT
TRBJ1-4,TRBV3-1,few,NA,CASSQDRWNVPSTNEKLFF,TGTGCCAGCAGCCAAGATCGGTGGAACGTACCCTCAACTAATGAAAAACTGTTTTTT
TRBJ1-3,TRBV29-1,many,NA,CSVVWGPGNTIYF,TGCAGCGTTGTCTGGGGGCCGGGTAACACCATATATTTT